This TCR beta chain was profiled in a study of CD8 T cells in Susac syndrome. With random hexamers, reverse transcription was performed on about 0.5 to 1 ug of RNA. Each CDR3 protein is one row after TCRdb ran MiXCR on the immunoSEQ multiplex PCR reads. The table lists some 120,000 distinct CDR3 sequences, 94% of them singletons. CDR3 length equals 12 residues. Germline CDR1 is SGHDT and CDR2 is YYEEEE. V was pared by 4 bases and J by 10 bases, with 12 bases between. The chain joins TRBV5-6 to TRBJ2-1; D is uncertain. Sequencing was carried out using CD4+ T cells from PBMCs. This receptor was identified in a human donor with multiple sclerosis. This CDR3 reads CASSPVGLEQFF. The CDR3 DNA reads TGTGCCAGCAGCCCTGTTGGGTTAGAGCAGTTCTTC.